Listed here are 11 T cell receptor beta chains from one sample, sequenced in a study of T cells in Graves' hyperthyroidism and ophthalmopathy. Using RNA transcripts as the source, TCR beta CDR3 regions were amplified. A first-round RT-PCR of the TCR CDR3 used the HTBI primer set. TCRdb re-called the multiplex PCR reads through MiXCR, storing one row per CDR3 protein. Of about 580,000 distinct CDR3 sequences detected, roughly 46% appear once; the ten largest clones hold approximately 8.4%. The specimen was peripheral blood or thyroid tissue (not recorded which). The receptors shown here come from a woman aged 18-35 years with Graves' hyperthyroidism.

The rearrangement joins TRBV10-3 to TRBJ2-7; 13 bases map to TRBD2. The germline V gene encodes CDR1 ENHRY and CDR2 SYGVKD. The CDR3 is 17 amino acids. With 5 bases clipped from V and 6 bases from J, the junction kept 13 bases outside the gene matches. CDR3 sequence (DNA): TGTGCCATCAGTAGTGGGACTAGCGGGACAGTCTCGAGCGAGCAGTACTTC. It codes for CAISSGTSGTVSSEQYF.

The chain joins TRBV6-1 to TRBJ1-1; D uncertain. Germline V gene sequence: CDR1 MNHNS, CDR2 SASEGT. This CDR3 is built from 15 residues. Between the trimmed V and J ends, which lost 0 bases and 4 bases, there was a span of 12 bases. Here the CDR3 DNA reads TGTGCCAGCAGTGAAGCGTCGTCCCGGGGCACTGAAGCTTTCTTT. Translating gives CASSEASSRGTEAFF.

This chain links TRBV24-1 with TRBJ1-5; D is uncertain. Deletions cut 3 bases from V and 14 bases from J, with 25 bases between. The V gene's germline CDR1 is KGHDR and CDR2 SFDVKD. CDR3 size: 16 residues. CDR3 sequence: CATSDPRLAGVTNEHF. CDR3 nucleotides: TGTGCCACCAGTGATCCGAGACTAGCGGGAGTGACCAATGAGCATTTT.

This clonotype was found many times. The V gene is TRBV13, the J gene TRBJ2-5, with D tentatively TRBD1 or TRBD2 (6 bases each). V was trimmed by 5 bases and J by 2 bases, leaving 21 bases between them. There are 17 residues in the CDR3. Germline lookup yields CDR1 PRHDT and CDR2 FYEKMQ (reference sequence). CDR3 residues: CASSPQLQGGPQETQYF. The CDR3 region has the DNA TGTGCCAGCAGCCCCCAGCTACAGGGAGGTCCGCAAGAGACCCAGTACTTC.

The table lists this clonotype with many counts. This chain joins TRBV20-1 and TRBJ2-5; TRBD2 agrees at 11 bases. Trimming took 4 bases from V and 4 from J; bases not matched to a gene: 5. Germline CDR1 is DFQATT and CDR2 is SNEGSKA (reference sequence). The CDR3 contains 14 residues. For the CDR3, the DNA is TGCAGTGCTACGGGACTAGCGGCGCGAGAGACCCAGTACTTC. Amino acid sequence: CSATGLAARETQYF.

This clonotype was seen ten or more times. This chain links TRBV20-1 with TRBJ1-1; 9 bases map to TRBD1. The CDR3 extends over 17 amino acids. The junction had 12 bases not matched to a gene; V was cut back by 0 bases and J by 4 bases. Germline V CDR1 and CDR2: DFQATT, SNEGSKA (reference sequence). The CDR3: CSARDRQGDVAVTEAFF. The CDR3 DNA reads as TGCAGTGCTAGAGACAGACAGGGGGATGTTGCGGTCACTGAAGCTTTCTTT.

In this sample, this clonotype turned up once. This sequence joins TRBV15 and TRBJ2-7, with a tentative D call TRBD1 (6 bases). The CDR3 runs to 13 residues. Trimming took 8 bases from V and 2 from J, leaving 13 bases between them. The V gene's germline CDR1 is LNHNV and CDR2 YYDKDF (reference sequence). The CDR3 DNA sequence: TGTGCCACCGGACAGAAGAACACCTACGAGCAGTACTTC. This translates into CATGQKNTYEQYF.

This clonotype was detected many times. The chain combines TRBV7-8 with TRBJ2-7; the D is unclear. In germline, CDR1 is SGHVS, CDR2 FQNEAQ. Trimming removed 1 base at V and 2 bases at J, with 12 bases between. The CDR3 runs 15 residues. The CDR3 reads CASSLVLGAAYEQYF. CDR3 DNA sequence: TGTGCCAGCAGCTTAGTTTTGGGCGCAGCCTACGAGCAGTACTTC.

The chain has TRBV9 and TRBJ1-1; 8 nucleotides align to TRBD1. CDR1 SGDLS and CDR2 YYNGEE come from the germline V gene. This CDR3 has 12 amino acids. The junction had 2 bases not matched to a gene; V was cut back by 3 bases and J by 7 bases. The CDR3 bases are TGTGCCAGCAGCGGCGACAGGGGTGAAGCTTTCTTT. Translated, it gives CASSGDRGEAFF.

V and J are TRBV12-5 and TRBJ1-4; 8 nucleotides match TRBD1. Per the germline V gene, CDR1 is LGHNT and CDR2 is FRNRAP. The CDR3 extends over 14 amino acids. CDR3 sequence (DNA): TGTGCCAGCACCACGGGACAGGTCAATGAAAAACTGTTTTTT. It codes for CASTTGQVNEKLFF.

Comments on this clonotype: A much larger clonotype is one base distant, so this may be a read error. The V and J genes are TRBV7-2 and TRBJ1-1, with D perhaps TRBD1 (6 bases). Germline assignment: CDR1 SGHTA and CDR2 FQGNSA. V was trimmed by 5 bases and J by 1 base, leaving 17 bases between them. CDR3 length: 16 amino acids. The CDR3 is CASSGTRGQGNTEAFF. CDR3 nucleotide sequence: TGTGCCAGCAGCGGTACGCGGGGGCAGGGGAACACTGAAGCTTTCTTT.